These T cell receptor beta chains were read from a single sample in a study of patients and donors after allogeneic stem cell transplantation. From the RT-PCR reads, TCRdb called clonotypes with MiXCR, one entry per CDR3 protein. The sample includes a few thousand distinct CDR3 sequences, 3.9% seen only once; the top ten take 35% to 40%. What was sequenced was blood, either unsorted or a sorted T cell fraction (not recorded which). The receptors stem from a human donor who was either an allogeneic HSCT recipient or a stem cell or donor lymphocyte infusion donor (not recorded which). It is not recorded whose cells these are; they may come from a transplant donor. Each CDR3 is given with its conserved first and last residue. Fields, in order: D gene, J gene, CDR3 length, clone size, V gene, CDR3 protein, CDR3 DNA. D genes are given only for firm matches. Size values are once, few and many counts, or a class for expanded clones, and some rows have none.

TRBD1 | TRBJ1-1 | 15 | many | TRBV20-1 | CSARRTGTGDTEAFF | TGCAGTGCCCGGCGTACCGGGACAGGGGACACTGAAGCTTTCTTT
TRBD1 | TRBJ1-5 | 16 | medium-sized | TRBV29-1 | CSVGTGILGSNQPQHF | TGCAGCGTTGGGACAGGGATACTTGGGAGCAATCAGCCCCAGCATTTT
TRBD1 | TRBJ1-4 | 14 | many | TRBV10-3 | CAISDNRGEEKLFF | TGTGCCATCAGTGACAACAGGGGAGAAGAAAAACTGTTTTTT
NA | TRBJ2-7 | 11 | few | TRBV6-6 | CASSYTYEQYF | TGTGCCAGCAGTTACACCTACGAGCAGTACTTC
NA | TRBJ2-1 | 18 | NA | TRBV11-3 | CASSLPGDPFPRYNEQFF | TGTGCCAGCAGCTTACCGGGAGACCCGTTCCCCCGATACAATGAGCAGTTCTTC
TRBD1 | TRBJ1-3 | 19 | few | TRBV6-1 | CASSLRGTVGFSSGNTIYF | TGTGCCAGCAGTCTCAGGGGGACAGTGGGTTTCAGCTCTGGAAACACCATATATTTT
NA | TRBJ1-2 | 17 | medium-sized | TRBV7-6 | CASSLYDLGNSNYGYTF | TGTGCCAGCAGCTTATATGATTTGGGGAATTCTAACTATGGCTACACCTTC
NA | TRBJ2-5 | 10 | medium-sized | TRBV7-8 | CASSHETQYF | TGTGCCAGCAGCCACGAGACCCAGTACTTC
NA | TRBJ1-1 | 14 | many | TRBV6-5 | CASSPWTANTEAFF | TGTGCCAGCAGTCCTTGGACAGCGAACACTGAAGCTTTCTTT
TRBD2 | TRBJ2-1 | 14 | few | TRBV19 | CASSTLAGDGEQFF | TGTGCCAGTAGTACCCTAGCGGGAGATGGTGAGCAGTTCTTC
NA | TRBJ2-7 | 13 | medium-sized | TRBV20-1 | CSASRERFNEQYF | TGCAGTGCTAGCCGGGAAAGGTTTAACGAGCAGTACTTC
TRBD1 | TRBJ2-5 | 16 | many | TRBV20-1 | CSARDVTGGRGETQYF | TGCAGTGCTAGAGATGTGACAGGGGGTCGAGGAGAGACCCAGTACTTC
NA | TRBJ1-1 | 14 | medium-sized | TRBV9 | CASSVGGRNTEAFF | TGTGCCAGCAGCGTAGGGGGTCGGAACACTGAAGCTTTCTTT
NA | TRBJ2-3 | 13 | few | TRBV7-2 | CASTSPSTDTQYF | TGTGCCAGCACCTCTCCTTCGACAGATACGCAGTATTTT
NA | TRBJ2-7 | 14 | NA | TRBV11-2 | CASSLLVGSHEQYF | TGTGCCAGCAGCTTACTGGTAGGGAGTCACGAGCAGTACTTC
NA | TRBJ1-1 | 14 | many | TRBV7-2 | CASSPRRGNTEAFF | TGTGCCAGCAGCCCGCGAAGGGGAAACACTGAAGCTTTCTTT
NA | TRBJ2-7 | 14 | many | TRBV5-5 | CASSYPGVTYEQYF | TGTGCCAGCAGCTACCCGGGGGTCACCTACGAGCAGTACTTC
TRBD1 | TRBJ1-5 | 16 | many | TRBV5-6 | CASSSTGGLGNQPQHF | TGTGCCAGCAGCTCTACAGGGGGCTTAGGCAATCAGCCCCAGCATTTT
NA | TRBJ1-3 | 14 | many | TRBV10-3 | CAIRSAGRGNTIYF | TGTGCCATCAGGTCTGCAGGGAGGGGAAACACCATATATTTT
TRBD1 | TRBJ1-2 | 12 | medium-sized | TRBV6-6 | CASSGTGYGYTF | TGTGCCAGCAGTGGGACAGGGTATGGCTACACCTTC
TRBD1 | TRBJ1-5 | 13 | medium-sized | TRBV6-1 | CATRTGRDQPQHF | TGTGCCACCCGGACAGGGAGGGATCAGCCCCAGCATTTT
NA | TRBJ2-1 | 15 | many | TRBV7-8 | CASTHLLRGGNEQFF | TGTGCCAGCACCCACCTGCTTAGAGGGGGCAATGAGCAGTTCTTC
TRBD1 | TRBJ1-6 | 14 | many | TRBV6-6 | CASSEPTGISPLHF | TGTGCCAGCAGTGAACCGACAGGGATTTCACCCCTCCACTTT
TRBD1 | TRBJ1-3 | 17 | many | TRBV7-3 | CASSWDRDEFSGNTIYF | TGTGCCAGCAGCTGGGACAGGGATGAATTCTCTGGAAACACCATATATTTT
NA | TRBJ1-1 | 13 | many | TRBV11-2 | CASSLGHNTEAFF | TGTGCCAGCAGCTTAGGGCACAACACTGAAGCTTTCTTT
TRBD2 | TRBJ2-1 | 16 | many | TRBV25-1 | CASSKPSSGLNNEQFF | TGTGCCAGCAGTAAACCTTCTAGCGGGCTTAACAATGAGCAGTTCTTC
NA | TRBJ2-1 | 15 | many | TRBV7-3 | CASSLTAGHYNEQFF | TGTGCCAGCAGCTTAACGGCCGGGCACTACAATGAGCAGTTCTTC
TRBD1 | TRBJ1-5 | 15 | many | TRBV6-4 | CASRLKVAGGQPQHF | TGTGCCAGCAGACTTAAGGTCGCAGGGGGCCAGCCCCAGCATTTT
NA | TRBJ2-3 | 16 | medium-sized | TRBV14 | CASSQDKVPRWDTQYF | TGTGCCAGCAGCCAAGATAAGGTCCCTCGTTGGGATACGCAGTATTTT
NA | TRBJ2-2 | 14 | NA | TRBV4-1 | CASSQGQITGELFF | TGCGCCAGCAGCCAGGGGCAGATCACCGGGGAGCTGTTTTTT
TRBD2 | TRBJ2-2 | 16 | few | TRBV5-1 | CASRSSGTTNTGELFF | TGCGCCAGCCGCAGTAGCGGGACCACGAACACCGGGGAGCTGTTTTTT
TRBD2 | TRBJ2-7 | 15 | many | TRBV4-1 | CASSQISGRINEQYF | TGCGCCAGCAGCCAAATTAGCGGGAGGATCAACGAGCAGTACTTC
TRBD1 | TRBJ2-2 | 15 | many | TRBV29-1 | CSVGGTADSTGELFF | TGCAGCGTTGGGGGGACAGCTGACTCTACCGGGGAGCTGTTTTTT
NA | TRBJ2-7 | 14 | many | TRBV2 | CASSDGRTTYEQYF | TGTGCCAGCAGTGACGGCAGGACTACCTACGAGCAGTACTTC
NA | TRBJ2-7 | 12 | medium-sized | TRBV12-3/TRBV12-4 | CASSRGTYEQYF | TGTGCCAGTTCCCGGGGCACCTACGAGCAGTACTTC
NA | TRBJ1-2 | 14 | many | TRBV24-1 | CATSDLQGGAGYTF | TGTGCCACCAGTGATTTGCAGGGAGGTGCGGGCTACACCTTC
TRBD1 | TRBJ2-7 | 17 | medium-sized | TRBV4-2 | CASSQALRTGGSYEQYF | TGTGCCAGCAGCCAAGCCCTTCGGACAGGGGGCTCCTACGAGCAGTACTTC
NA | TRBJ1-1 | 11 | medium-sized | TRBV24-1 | CATSTGAEAFF | TGTGCCACCTCGACAGGTGCTGAAGCTTTCTTT
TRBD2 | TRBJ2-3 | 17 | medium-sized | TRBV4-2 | CASSLTQAGGSTDTQYF | TGTGCCAGCAGCCTGACCCAGGCGGGAGGGAGCACAGATACGCAGTATTTT
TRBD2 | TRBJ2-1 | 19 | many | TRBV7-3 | CASLLSGMASGSSYNEQFF | TGTGCCAGCCTACTTTCGGGTATGGCTAGCGGGAGCTCGTACAATGAGCAGTTCTTC
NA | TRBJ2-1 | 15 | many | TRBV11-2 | CASSEGKAEYNEQFF | TGTGCCAGCAGCGAGGGCAAGGCAGAGTACAATGAGCAGTTCTTC
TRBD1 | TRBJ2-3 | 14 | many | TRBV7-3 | CASSSGQGTDTQYF | TGTGCCAGCAGCTCCGGACAGGGAACAGATACGCAGTATTTT
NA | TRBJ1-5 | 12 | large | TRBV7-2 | CASSLDLQPQHF | TGTGCCAGCAGCCTGGATCTGCAGCCCCAGCATTTT
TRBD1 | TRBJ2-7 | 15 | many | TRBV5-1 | CASSFGQVGNYEQYF | TGCGCCAGCAGCTTCGGACAGGTCGGGAACTACGAGCAGTACTTC
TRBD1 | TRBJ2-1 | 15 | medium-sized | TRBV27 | CASSYPGQGYNEQFF | TGTGCCAGCAGTTACCCGGGACAGGGGTACAATGAGCAGTTCTTC
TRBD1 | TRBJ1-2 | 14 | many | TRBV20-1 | CSATGQGPVYGYTF | TGCAGTGCTACGGGACAGGGTCCCGTCTATGGCTACACCTTC
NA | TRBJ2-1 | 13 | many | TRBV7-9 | CATSQLERDEQFF | TGTGCCACCAGCCAACTAGAGCGAGATGAGCAGTTCTTC